Listed here are 4 T cell receptor beta chains from one sample, sequenced in a study of prognosis after radiotherapy for stage I lung cancer. Multiplex PCR, run in two rounds, amplified TCR beta CDR3 from genomic DNA. TRBV and TRBJ genes each had their own specific primers in first-round PCR. MiXCR, run by TCRdb on the multiplex PCR reads, gives a single entry per CDR3 protein. In the table there are about 31,000 distinct CDR3 sequences, roughly 40% of which are singletons. The material sequenced was PBMCs, taken before or after stereotactic body radiation therapy (not recorded which). The source is a donor aged 50 or older with non-small cell lung cancer.

To note about this clonotype: One base separates it from a far larger clone, so it is likely a read error. The V call is TRBV6-5, the J call TRBJ2-7, with TRBD1 matching 8 bases. Judging by the DNA end, TRBJ2-1 fits better; the J call may be wrong. This CDR3 comprises 15 residues. The germline V gene has CDR1 MNHEY and CDR2 SVGAGI. The CDR3 reads CASSYSPGQVNEQFF. CDR3 DNA sequence: TGTGCCAGCAGTTATAGCCCGGGACAGGTTAATGAGCAGTTCTTC.

Worth noting for this clonotype: Since a much larger clone is just one base distant, this may be a read error. The rearrangement joins TRBV20-1 to TRBJ2-5, with D maybe TRBD2 (6 bases). This CDR3 comprises 12 residues. Looked up from germline, CDR1 is DFQATT and CDR2 is SNEGSKA (reference sequence). V lost 4 bases and J 8 bases, leaving 14 bases between the germline ends. In DNA form, the CDR3 reads TGCAGTGCTACTAGGTGGAGGGATACCCAGTACTTC. Translating gives CSATRWRDTQYF.

The rearrangement links TRBV7-9 to TRBJ2-1, with 8 bases fitting TRBD2. The V and J ends lost 5 bases and 4 bases, in that order; junction bases with no gene match: 7. Germline V gene sequence: CDR1 SEHNR, CDR2 FQNEAQ (reference sequence). There are 15 residues in the CDR3. The CDR3 region has the DNA TGTGCCAGCAGCGCCTCCGGGACTAGATACAATGAGCAGTTCTTC. Its translation is CASSASGTRYNEQFF.

In this sample, this clonotype turned up many times. The CDR3 DNA reads TGTGCCAGCAGCTTAGTCCTTGACAGTTATAGCAATCAGCCCCAGCATTTT. It translates to CASSLVLDSYSNQPQHF. This chain connects TRBV7-2 to TRBJ1-5, with D perhaps matching TRBD1 (5 bases). The germline CDR1 and CDR2 sequences are SGHTA and FQGNSA. Trimming took 1 base from V and 0 from J, leaving 13 bases between them. This CDR3 spans 17 amino acids. The variable domain in full, completed from reference TRBV7-2 and TRBJ1-5, reads GAGVSQSPSNKVTEKGKDVELRCDPISGHTALYWYRQSLGQGLEFLIYFQGNSAPDKSGLPSDRFSAERTGGSVSTLTIQRTQQEDSAVYLCASSLVLDSYSNQPQHFGDGTRLSIL.